Below are 8 T cell receptor beta chains sequenced from a single sample in a study of blood T cell repertoires in COVID-19. Profiling relied on immunoSEQ multiplex PCR, and the TCRdb table lists in-frame clones only, not all of them. The sample has fewer than 350,000 clones, about nine tenths seen once; the top ten hold roughly 2.1%. The sample was PBMCs or T cells enriched from blood (not recorded which). Receptors originate from a middle-aged woman with acute COVID-19.

This clone has at least ten counts. The gene calls are TRBV28 and TRBJ2-2, with 9 bases lining up with TRBD1. The CDR3 sequence is 15 residues long. V shed 6 bases, J shed 6 bases, and the junction held 8 bases outside the gene matches. Germline CDR1 reads MDHEN; CDR2 reads SYDVKM. The CDR3 nucleotides read TGTGCCAGCAGGGCCGGGGACAGGGAGGCCGGGGAGCTGTTTTTT. This sequence encodes CASRAGDREAGELFF.

The rearrangement uses TRBV6-5 and TRBJ2-3, with D possibly TRBD2 on 6 matching bases. This CDR3 has 14 residues. Germline CDR1 is MNHEY and CDR2 is SVGAGI. The V and J ends lost 6 bases and 1 base respectively, with 11 bases between them. The CDR3 coding sequence is TGTGCCAGCAGCGGGAGAGGGGGCACAGATACGCAGTATTTT. It codes for CASSGRGGTDTQYF.

The chain has TRBV6-6 and TRBJ2-7, with a possible D match to TRBD2 (5 bases). Germline V lookup: CDR1 MNHNY, CDR2 SVGAGI (reference sequence). The CDR3 is made up of 14 amino acids. V dropped 6 bases and J dropped 5 bases, with 17 bases sitting between them. The CDR3 DNA follows: TGTGCCAGCAGATTCGACTACCTCCTAGACGAGCAGTACTTC. Translating gives CASRFDYLLDEQYF.

The chain has TRBV4-2 and TRBJ2-1, with D uncertain. Germline V lookup: CDR1 LGHNA, CDR2 YNFKEQ. V lost 1 base, J lost 8 bases, and 15 bases lay in between. The CDR3 runs to 15 residues. The CDR3 DNA follows: TGTGCCAGCAGCCAAGTGTTGAGTACGAGTTATGAGCAGTTCTTC. This codes for CASSQVLSTSYEQFF.

This clone was observed once. The chain couples TRBV7-9 to TRBJ2-1, with 14 positions matching TRBD2. Germline trimming cut 5 bases from V and 5 bases from J; bases unmatched to any gene: 14. This CDR3 has 19 amino acids. Germline V gene data show CDR1 as SEHNR and CDR2 as FQNEAQ (reference sequence). For the CDR3, the DNA is TGTGCCAGCAGCCCCGGGACTAGCGGGAGAGGTGGTGTAAACAATGAGCAGTTCTTC. Its protein is CASSPGTSGRGGVNNEQFF.

The V call is TRBV27, the J call TRBJ1-2; D is unresolved. This CDR3 is built from 13 residues. Trimming took 0 bases from V and 8 from J, leaving 10 bases between them. Germline assignment: CDR1 MNHEY and CDR2 SMNVEV (reference sequence). The CDR3 DNA is TGTGCCAGCAGTTTATCGGTCTCCCGGGGCTACACCTTC. It yields the protein CASSLSVSRGYTF.

The chain couples TRBV15 to TRBJ2-5, with 8 bases identical to TRBD2. Germline loops: CDR1 LNHNV, CDR2 YYDKDF (reference sequence). CDR3 length: 14 amino acids. Germline trimming cut 6 bases from V and 5 bases from J; bases unmatched to any gene: 8. CDR3 nucleotides: TGTGCCACCAGTTCTCGGGGGGGGCGGGAGACCCAGTACTTC. Amino acid sequence: CATSSRGGRETQYF.

The chain combines TRBV10-1 with TRBJ2-1; possible D gene TRBD2, 6 bases. Trimming left V 9 bases short and J 10 bases short, with 13 bases between. CDR3 size: 11 residues. Germline V CDR1 and CDR2: WNHNN, SYGVQD (reference sequence). CDR3 nucleotide sequence: TGCGCCAGACCGGGGGACGGCGAGCAGTTCTTC. Protein sequence: CARPGDGEQFF.